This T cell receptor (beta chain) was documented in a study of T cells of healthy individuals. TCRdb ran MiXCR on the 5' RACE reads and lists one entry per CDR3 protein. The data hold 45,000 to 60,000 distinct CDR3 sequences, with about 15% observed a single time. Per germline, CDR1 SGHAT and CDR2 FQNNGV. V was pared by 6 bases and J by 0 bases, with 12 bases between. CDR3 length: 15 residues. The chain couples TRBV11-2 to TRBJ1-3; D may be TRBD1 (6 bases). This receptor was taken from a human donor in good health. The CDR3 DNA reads TGTGCCAGCAGTCTGGACAGCCCCTCTGGAAACACCATATATTTT. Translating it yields CASSLDSPSGNTIYF.